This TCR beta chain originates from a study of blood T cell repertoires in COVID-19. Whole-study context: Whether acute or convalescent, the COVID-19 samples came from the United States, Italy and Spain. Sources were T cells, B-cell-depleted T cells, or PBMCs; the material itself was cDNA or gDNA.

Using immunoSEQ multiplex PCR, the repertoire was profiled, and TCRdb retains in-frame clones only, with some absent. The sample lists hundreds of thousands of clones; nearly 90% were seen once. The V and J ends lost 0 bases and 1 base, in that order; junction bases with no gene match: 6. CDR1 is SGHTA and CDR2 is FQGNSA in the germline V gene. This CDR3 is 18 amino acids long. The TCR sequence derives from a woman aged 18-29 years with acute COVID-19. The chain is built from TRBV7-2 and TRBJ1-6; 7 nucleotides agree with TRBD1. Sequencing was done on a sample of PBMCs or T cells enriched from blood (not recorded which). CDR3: CASSLAADRVSYNSPLHF. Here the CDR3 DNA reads TGTGCCAGCAGCTTAGCAGCCGACAGGGTGTCCTATAATTCACCCCTCCACTTT.